Reported below is one T cell receptor beta chain. The entry originates in a study of T cell repertoires in cytomegalovirus infection. Trimming at V came to 4 bases and at J to 6 bases, leaving 11 bases not matched to a gene. Germline CDR1 and CDR2: DFQATT and SNEGSKA (reference sequence). The CDR3 sequence is 15 residues long. Using its own MiXCR run on the reads, TCRdb lists one record per CDR3 protein. The table shows some 350,000 distinct CDR3 sequences, with around a sixth occurring only once. J is TRBJ2-5 and V is TRBV20-1; TRBD2 agrees at 10 bases. Sequenced: PBMCs. The receptor was isolated from a human donor in good health (CMV status not recorded). Some clones in this sample may be carry-over from other donors' samples. The CDR3 sequence is CSANPLAGEMKTQYF. CDR3 nucleotides: TGCAGTGCTAACCCTCTAGCGGGAGAGATGAAGACCCAGTACTTC.